This T cell receptor (beta chain) was sequenced in a study of blood T cell repertoires in COVID-19. Across the whole study: Both acute and convalescent COVID-19 samples were obtained from the United States, Italy and Spain. Sample material is recorded as cDNA or gDNA derived from T cells, B-cell-depleted T cells, or PBMCs.

Original processing notes: Reference gene primer amplification gave nucleated cell count estimates. Profiling relied on immunoSEQ multiplex PCR, and the TCRdb table lists in-frame clones only, not all of them. The V and J calls and clone size were taken over from that table, and D and trimming were inferred from the DNA. The table has around 86,000 clones, 70% to 90% seen once. Germline loops: CDR1 SGHTA, CDR2 FQGTGA. There are 16 residues in the CDR3. V shed 1 base and J 10 bases; nucleotides not matched to a gene: 9. The chain uses TRBV7-3 and TRBJ2-1; 11 bases map to TRBD2. Sequencing input: peripheral blood. The origin of this receptor is a human donor with acute or convalescent COVID-19. The donor label of this sample is uncertain. CDR3 coding DNA: TGTGCCAGCAGCTTAATTCCTAGCGGGGGGCTGGGAGAGCAGTTCTTC. This translates into CASSLIPSGGLGEQFF.